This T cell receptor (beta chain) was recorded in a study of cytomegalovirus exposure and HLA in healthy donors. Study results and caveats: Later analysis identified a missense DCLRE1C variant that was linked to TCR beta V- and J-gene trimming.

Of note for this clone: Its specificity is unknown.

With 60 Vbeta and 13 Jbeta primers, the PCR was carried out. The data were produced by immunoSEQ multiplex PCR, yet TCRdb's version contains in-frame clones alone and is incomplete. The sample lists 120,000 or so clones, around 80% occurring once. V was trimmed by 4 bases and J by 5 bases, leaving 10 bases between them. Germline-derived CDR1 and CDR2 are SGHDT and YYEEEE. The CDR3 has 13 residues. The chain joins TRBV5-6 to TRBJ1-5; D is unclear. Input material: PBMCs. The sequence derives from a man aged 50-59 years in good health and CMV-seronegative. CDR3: CASSRTGDQPQHF. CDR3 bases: TGTGCCAGCAGCCGGACCGGGGATCAGCCCCAGCATTTT. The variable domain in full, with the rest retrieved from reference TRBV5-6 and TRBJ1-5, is DAGVTQSPTHLIKTRGQQVTLRCSPKSGHDTVSWYQQALGQGPQFIFQYYEEEERQRGNFPDRFSGHQFPNYSSELNVNALLLGDSALYLCASSRTGDQPQHFGDGTRLSIL.